A selection of T cell receptor beta chains follows, all from one sample in a study of cytomegalovirus exposure and HLA in healthy donors. Libraries were prepared by immunoSEQ multiplex PCR; TCRdb keeps only in-frame clonotypes and omits some of them. The sample includes around 120,000 clones, 75% to 85% seen only once; the top ten take 8% to 9%. The sequencing input was PBMCs. These receptor sequences come from a female donor in good health and CMV-seropositive. The CDR3 runs from the conserved cysteine through the conserved F or W. The D gene is left open where the match is weak. Size tells how often a clone was seen (once, few, many) or the class of an expanded clone, and some rows leave it out.

TRBJ1-4	NA	few	TRBV4-3	TGCGCCAGCAGCCCTAGGGGCGGGAATAATGAAAAACTGTTTTTT	CASSPRGGNNEKLFF
TRBJ1-1	NA	once	TRBV6-5	TGTGCCAGCGGCGGAAATTGGAACACTGAAGCTTTCTTT	CASGGNWNTEAFF
TRBJ2-6	NA	NA	TRBV7-9	TGTGCCAGCAGCACAGGACGCTCTGGGGCCAACGTCCTGACTTTC	CASSTGRSGANVLTF
TRBJ2-5	TRBD1	NA	TRBV18	TGTGCCAGCTCACCATCGACAGGGGGCCAAGAGACCCAGTACTTC	CASSPSTGGQETQYF
TRBJ2-7	NA	NA	TRBV6-5	TGTGCCAGCAGAAGGGGCGGAGAGCAGTACTTC	CASRRGGEQYF
TRBJ2-7	TRBD2	once	TRBV14	TGTGCCAGCAGCCAAGATGCGGGGGAACTCTCCTACGAGCAGTACTTC	CASSQDAGELSYEQYF
TRBJ1-1	NA	once	TRBV5-1	TGCGCCAGCAGCTTACCAGGGGCTGAAGCTTTCTTT	CASSLPGAEAFF
TRBJ1-6	NA	few	TRBV7-9	TGTGCCAGCAGCTTAGTGGGGGGGTACTCACCCCTCCACTTT	CASSLVGGYSPLHF
TRBJ2-1	NA	NA	TRBV14	TGTGCCAGCAGCCACTCGGTGGGGGGTTGGAATGAGCAGTTCTTC	CASSHSVGGWNEQFF
TRBJ2-5	TRBD1	NA	TRBV7-6	TGTGCCAGCAGCAAGACCGGGACAGGGATGGAGACCCAGTACTTC	CASSKTGTGMETQYF